The 31 T cell receptor beta chains given below trace back to one sample, sequenced in a study of control samples from healthy donors and cancer patients. The method was immunoSEQ multiplex PCR; TCRdb's version includes in-frame clones alone and lacks a portion of them. The sample contains over 150,000 clones, 85% to 95% of which appear only once. Sequenced sample: blood. All receptors come from a young woman in good health.

A single count supports this clone. The V gene is TRBV28, the J gene TRBJ2-3; no clear D gene. V was pared by 3 bases and J by 6 bases, with 13 bases between. The germline gives CDR1 MDHEN, CDR2 SYDVKM. The CDR3 extends over 14 amino acids. The CDR3 sequence is CASSFLRSADTQYF. The DNA of the CDR3 is TGTGCCAGCAGTTTTTTGAGGTCCGCGGATACGCAGTATTTT.

This clone occurred once. The rearrangement links TRBV6-2 or TRBV6-3 to TRBJ1-1; 7 bases map to TRBD1. Looked up from germline, CDR1 is MNHEY and CDR2 is SVGEGT. CDR3 length: 19 residues. J lost 1 base, V lost 2 bases, and 16 bases had no gene match. The CDR3 nucleotides read TGTGCCAGCAGTTACCCCCTCACGTTGAGGGGGCACGGGAACACTGAAGCTTTCTTT. Translation gives CASSYPLTLRGHGNTEAFF.

V is TRBV5-1 and J is TRBJ1-3; no clear D. The CDR3 has 16 residues. V gave up 0 bases and J gave up 0 bases, with 10 bases separating them. Germline CDR1 is SGHRS and CDR2 is YFSETQ. The CDR3 DNA sequence: TGCGCCAGCAGCTTGGCAGAGCCACGCTCTGGAAACACCATATATTTT. Translating gives CASSLAEPRSGNTIYF.

This rearrangement joins TRBV6-5 to TRBJ2-7; no firm D call. V lost 6 bases, J lost 3 bases, and 9 bases lay in between. The CDR3 extends over 12 amino acids. The germline V gene has CDR1 MNHEY and CDR2 SVGAGI. CDR3 DNA: TGTGCCAGCAGAAGAGAATTCTACGAGCAGTACTTC. This translates into CASRREFYEQYF.

The rearrangement links TRBV29-1 to TRBJ2-1; 13 nucleotides match TRBD2. The germline V gene encodes CDR1 SQVTM and CDR2 ANQGSEA. CDR3 length: 17 amino acids. Trimming cost V 7 bases and J 2 bases; bases outside gene matches: 11. Written as DNA, the CDR3 is TGCAGCGGTTCCGGGACTAGCGGGATTCTCGCCTACAATGAGCAGTTCTTC. It translates to CSGSGTSGILAYNEQFF.

V and J are TRBV5-6 and TRBJ1-1, with D unclear. Per the germline V gene, CDR1 is SGHDT and CDR2 is YYEEEE. Trimming stripped 0 bases from V and 1 base from J, with 4 bases between. This CDR3 region has 13 residues. CDR3 nucleotides: TGTGCCAGCAGCTTGGGGCCGAACACTGAAGCTTTCTTT. Its protein is CASSLGPNTEAFF.

The rearrangement joins TRBV19 to TRBJ1-3, with D possibly TRBD1 on 6 matching bases. The length of the CDR3 is 15 residues. Germline V gene data show CDR1 as LNHDA and CDR2 as SQIVND (reference sequence). V lost 6 bases to trimming and J lost 2 bases, with 14 bases between them. The CDR3 here is CASSRSTGTGNTIYF. CDR3 sequence (DNA): TGTGCCAGTAGCCGTTCTACAGGGACTGGAAACACCATATATTTT.

This clone appeared a few times. The chain combines TRBV6-1 with TRBJ1-4; TRBD1 matches at 7 bases. The trim removed 2 bases at V and 6 bases at J, leaving 18 bases unmatched. The length of the CDR3 is 19 residues. Germline CDR1 reads MNHNS; CDR2 reads SASEGT. CDR3 in DNA: TGTGCCAGCAGTGAATTCCAGGACGGTTCGACAGGGTCGGATGAAAAACTGTTTTTT. Protein sequence: CASSEFQDGSTGSDEKLFF.

The rearrangement links TRBV24-1 to TRBJ1-1; D may be TRBD1 (5 bases). The CDR3 is 11 amino acids. Germline loops: CDR1 KGHDR, CDR2 SFDVKD. The V gene lost 11 bases and the J gene lost 3 bases, with 9 bases spanning the gap. The chain's CDR3 is CASQGDTEAFF. In DNA form, the CDR3 reads TGTGCCAGCCAGGGAGACACTGAAGCTTTCTTT.

The chain has TRBV4-2 and TRBJ1-2, with TRBD1 matching 10 bases. The length of the CDR3 is 18 residues. Germline V CDR1 and CDR2: LGHNA, YNFKEQ. V was clipped by 2 bases and J by 3 bases; unmatched bases: 12. Here the CDR3 reads CASSQSGETGGVYYGYTF. The CDR3 DNA reads TGTGCCAGCAGCCAATCTGGGGAGACAGGGGGCGTTTACTATGGCTACACCTTC.

The chain is built from TRBV18 and TRBJ1-2, with D possibly being TRBD1 (5 bases). Germline values: CDR1 KGHSH, CDR2 LQKENI. V gave up 5 bases and J gave up 3 bases, with 13 bases separating them. CDR3 length: 14 amino acids. CDR3 residues: CASSSTQGDYGYTF. The DNA of the CDR3 is TGTGCCAGCTCATCTACCCAGGGAGACTATGGCTACACCTTC.

The chain has TRBV28 and TRBJ2-7; D unclear. Germline CDR1 reads MDHEN; CDR2 reads SYDVKM. The CDR3 runs to 13 residues. V lost 3 bases and J lost 3, with 9 bases in between. CDR3 region: CASSFNQDYEQYF. The CDR3 nucleotides are TGTGCCAGCAGTTTTAATCAGGACTACGAGCAGTACTTC. The full variable domain, completed using reference TRBV28 and TRBJ2-7, is DVKVTQSSRYLVKRTGEKVFLECVQDMDHENMFWYRQDPGLGLRLIYFSYDVKMKEKGDIPEGYSVSREKKERFSLILESASTNQTSMYLCASSFNQDYEQYFGPGTRLTVT.

This clone was picked up a small number of times. This rearrangement joins TRBV19 to TRBJ2-1, with D unresolved. V shed 5 bases and J shed 8 bases, with 7 bases lying between them. The CDR3 sequence is 11 residues long. Germline V lookup: CDR1 LNHDA, CDR2 SQIVND (reference sequence). CDR3 in amino acids: CASSEVDEQFF. As DNA, the CDR3 is TGTGCCAGTAGTGAGGTGGATGAGCAGTTCTTC. Drawing the rest from reference TRBV19 and TRBJ2-1, the complete variable domain is DGGITQSPKYLFRKEGQNVTLSCEQNLNHDAMYWYRQDPGQGLRLIYYSQIVNDFQKGDIAEGYSVSREKKESFPLTVTSAQKNPTAFYLCASSEVDEQFFGPGTRLTVL.

The chain uses TRBV2 and TRBJ2-4; 9 bases map to TRBD2. There are 14 residues in the CDR3. CDR1 SNHLY and CDR2 FYNNEI come from the germline V gene. Germline trimming cut 5 bases from V and 9 bases from J; bases unmatched to any gene: 8. For the CDR3, the DNA is TGTGCCAGCAGTCGGGGACCTAGCGGGGCCATTCAGTACTTC. This translates into CASSRGPSGAIQYF.

V is TRBV6-2 or TRBV6-3 and J is TRBJ1-5; D call uncertain. V lost 6 bases, J lost 0 bases, and 6 bases lay in between. In germline, CDR1 is MNHEY, CDR2 SVGEGT. The CDR3 length is 13 residues. CDR3 residues: CASSPLSNQPQHF. CDR3 DNA sequence: TGTGCCAGCAGCCCCCTTAGCAATCAGCCCCAGCATTTT.

This clone has just one count. This rearrangement joins TRBV19 to TRBJ2-3; D may be TRBD1 or TRBD2 (5 bases each). This CDR3 has 14 residues. Trimming shortened V by 3 bases and J by 1 base, and 8 bases separated the two germline ends. Germline V lookup: CDR1 LNHDA, CDR2 SQIVND (reference sequence). CDR3 sequence: CASSIGGGTDTQYF. In DNA form, the CDR3 reads TGTGCCAGTAGTATTGGGGGAGGCACAGATACGCAGTATTTT.

This clone was counted a few times. The chain links TRBV2 to TRBJ1-2; 10 nucleotides line up with TRBD1. The CDR3 extends over 15 amino acids. Germline CDR1 SNHLY, CDR2 FYNNEI. J was trimmed by 8 bases and V by 1 base; bases with no gene match: 7. CDR3 nucleotides: TGTGCCAGCAGTGAAGTCCGACAGGGGGCCGGGGGCTACACCTTC. This sequence encodes CASSEVRQGAGGYTF.

The chain combines TRBV7-9 with TRBJ1-2, with D maybe TRBD1 (6 bases). Trimming removed 4 bases from V and 2 bases from J, with 17 bases in between. Germline loops: CDR1 SEHNR, CDR2 FQNEAQ (reference sequence). The CDR3 is made up of 16 amino acids. The CDR3 protein is CASSYLRTAENYGYTF. The DNA for the CDR3 is TGTGCCAGCAGCTACCTCCGGACAGCCGAAAACTATGGCTACACCTTC.

This clone was observed once. The chain joins TRBV11-2 to TRBJ2-5; D is unresolved. With 4 bases removed from V and 3 bases from J, the gap between germline ends came to 9 bases. CDR1 is SGHAT and CDR2 is FQNNGV in the germline V gene. This CDR3 has 13 amino acids. This chain's CDR3 is CASSYNSEETQYF. The CDR3 region has the DNA TGTGCCAGCAGCTACAACTCGGAAGAGACCCAGTACTTC.

The CDR3 DNA reads TGTGCCAGCAGCCCGGGGGCGCGGGAAAAACTGTTTTTT. Translation: CASSPGAREKLFF. The rearrangement links TRBV7-9 to TRBJ1-4; D may be TRBD1 (6 bases). Germline V gives CDR1 SEHNR, CDR2 FQNEAQ (reference sequence). CDR3 length: 13 residues. Trimming stripped 5 bases from V and 8 bases from J, with 12 bases between.

The gene calls are TRBV28 and TRBJ1-1; D may be TRBD1 (5 bases). The germline V gene has CDR1 MDHEN and CDR2 SYDVKM. The V end was cut by 8 bases, the J end by 1 base, with 17 bases between. This CDR3 is built from 15 residues. The CDR3, as DNA: TGTGCCAGCCCGATATATAGGGGTCAGAACACTGAAGCTTTCTTT. This gives the protein CASPIYRGQNTEAFF. The full variable domain, with the rest looked up from reference TRBV28 and TRBJ1-1, is DVKVTQSSRYLVKRTGEKVFLECVQDMDHENMFWYRQDPGLGLRLIYFSYDVKMKEKGDIPEGYSVSREKKERFSLILESASTNQTSMYLCASPIYRGQNTEAFFGQGTRLTVV.

This clone is a singleton in its sample. This chain connects TRBV28 to TRBJ2-7; no clear D. The CDR3 sequence is 12 residues long. The V and J ends lost 2 bases and 6 bases respectively, with 8 bases between them. In germline, CDR1 is MDHEN, CDR2 SYDVKM. The CDR3 spells CASSLRPSEQYF. CDR3 sequence (DNA): TGTGCCAGCAGTTTAAGGCCGAGCGAGCAGTACTTC.

The rearrangement joins TRBV9 to TRBJ1-4; TRBD1 might be the D (5 bases). Germline-derived CDR1 and CDR2 are SGDLS and YYNGEE. The CDR3 totals 12 residues. The V and J ends lost 4 bases and 13 bases respectively, with 14 bases between them. CDR3 nucleotides: TGTGCCAGCAGCAGAGCGGGGGAGGGACTGTTTTTT. This codes for CASSRAGEGLFF.

This clone was detected only once. V usage is TRBV11-2 and J usage is TRBJ2-1; 9 nucleotides agree with TRBD2. The CDR3 runs to 18 residues. Unmatched junction bases numbered 15, after V lost 2 bases and J lost 7 bases. Germline V lookup: CDR1 SGHAT, CDR2 FQNNGV. Here the CDR3 DNA reads TGTGCCAGCAGCTTAATAGCGGGAGTCCCTCTGCGGGGAAATGAGCAGTTCTTC. Protein product: CASSLIAGVPLRGNEQFF. The full variable domain, completed using reference TRBV11-2 and TRBJ2-1, is EAGVAQSPRYKIIEKRQSVAFWCNPISGHATLYWYQQILGQGPKLLIQFQNNGVVDDSQLPKDRFSAERLKGVDSTLKIQPAKLEDSAVYLCASSLIAGVPLRGNEQFFGPGTRLTVL.

The rearrangement links TRBV19 to TRBJ1-2; 8 nucleotides agree with TRBD1. CDR3 size: 15 residues. The V gene's germline CDR1 is LNHDA and CDR2 SQIVND (reference sequence). The ends lost 0 bases at V and 6 bases at J; junction bases unmatched: 6. The CDR3 nucleotides read TGTGCCAGTAGTATAGAGAGGACAGGGCGGAATGGCTACACCTTC. Translated: CASSIERTGRNGYTF.

DNA for the CDR3: TGTGCCAGCAGGGGGGGAGGAGAGACCCAGTACTTC. This sequence encodes CASRGGGETQYF. The V gene is TRBV12-3 or TRBV12-4, the J gene TRBJ2-5; tentative D call: TRBD2 (6 bases). CDR3 size: 12 residues. V was shortened by 6 bases and J by 4 bases, with 9 bases between the two germline ends.

This clone was observed a single time. The J gene is TRBJ2-1, the V gene TRBV28; 8 positions agree with TRBD2. The CDR3 runs 17 residues. V shed 7 bases and J 2 bases; nucleotides not matched to a gene: 13. Germline V lookup: CDR1 MDHEN, CDR2 SYDVKM. CDR3: CASTIHTRLATYNEQFF. The CDR3 coding sequence is TGTGCCAGCACCATACACACCAGACTAGCGACCTACAATGAGCAGTTCTTC.

The rearrangement uses TRBV28 and TRBJ1-2; D unclear. Germline loops: CDR1 MDHEN, CDR2 SYDVKM. The CDR3 has 12 amino acids. V lost 5 bases to trimming and J lost 3 bases, with 7 bases between them. CDR3 sequence reads: CASSPRDYGYTF. CDR3 sequence (DNA): TGTGCCAGCAGTCCAAGGGACTATGGCTACACCTTC.

The chain combines TRBV11-3 with TRBJ1-1, with 9 bases lining up with TRBD1. The V segment lost 5 bases and the J segment 4 bases; nucleotides outside the gene matches: 8. This CDR3 spans 15 amino acids. In germline, CDR1 is SGHNT, CDR2 YENEEA. CDR3 coding DNA: TGTGCCAGCAGCCTTACAGGGGGCAAAGGCACTGAAGCTTTCTTT. This codes for CASSLTGGKGTEAFF.

V gene TRBV24-1 combines with J gene TRBJ2-1, with 10 nucleotides matching TRBD1. Germline loops: CDR1 KGHDR, CDR2 SFDVKD. J was trimmed by 8 bases and V by 5 bases; bases with no gene match: 17. The CDR3 totals 18 residues. The CDR3 DNA reads as TGTGCCACCAGTGCCGAACCTAGCGACAGGGGGCGGTCGGATGAGCAGTTCTTC. It encodes CATSAEPSDRGRSDEQFF.

This chain links TRBV6-6 with TRBJ1-2; D ambiguous. The CDR3 has 13 amino acids. The germline V and J ends were trimmed by 10 bases and 6 bases, with 18 bases remaining between them. The germline gives CDR1 MNHNY, CDR2 SVGAGI (reference sequence). The CDR3 nucleotides are TGTGCCACCCACTCCGGGAGGGTAAATGGCTACACCTTC. Amino acids: CATHSGRVNGYTF.